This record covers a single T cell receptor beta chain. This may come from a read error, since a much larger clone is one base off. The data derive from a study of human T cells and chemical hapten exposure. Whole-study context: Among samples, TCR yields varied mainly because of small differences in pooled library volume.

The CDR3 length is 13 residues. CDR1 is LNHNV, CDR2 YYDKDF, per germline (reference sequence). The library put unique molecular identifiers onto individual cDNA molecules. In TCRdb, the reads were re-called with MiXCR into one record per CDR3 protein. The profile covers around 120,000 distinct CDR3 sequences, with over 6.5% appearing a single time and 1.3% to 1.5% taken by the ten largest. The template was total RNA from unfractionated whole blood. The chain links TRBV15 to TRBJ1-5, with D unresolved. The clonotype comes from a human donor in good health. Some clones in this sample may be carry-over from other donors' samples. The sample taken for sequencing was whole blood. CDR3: CATSREGGQLQHF. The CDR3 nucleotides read TGTGCCACCAGCAGAGAAGGTGGTCAGCTCCAGCATTTT.